These 13 T cell receptor beta chains were sequenced from one sample in a study of type 1 regulatory T cells. Which antigens these TCRs recognize remains unknown. TCRdb called the reads again in MiXCR, with one record for every CDR3 protein. The profile shows 55,000 to 65,000 distinct CDR3 sequences, around 62% of them singletons. Sequencing was carried out using cultured non-Tr1 T cells, either the whole culture or a sorted T cell fraction (not recorded which). The receptor source for this set is a human donor in good health.

By proportion, this clonotype is medium-sized. The rearrangement uses TRBV28 and TRBJ2-7; 15 bases align to TRBD2. The length of the CDR3 is 18 residues. The germline V gene encodes CDR1 MDHEN and CDR2 SYDVKM. V was clipped by 4 bases and J by 0 bases; unmatched bases: 7. This chain's CDR3 is CASSSGLAGGIFSYEQYF. As DNA, the CDR3 is TGTGCCAGCAGTTCAGGACTAGCGGGAGGGATTTTCTCCTACGAGCAGTACTTC.

By share of the sample, this clonotype is medium-sized. The chain is built from TRBV20-1 and TRBJ2-4; 11 nucleotides align to TRBD2. The CDR3 runs 17 residues. CDR1 and CDR2 (germline): DFQATT, SNEGSKA (reference sequence). The trim removed 5 bases at V and 0 bases at J, leaving 9 bases unmatched. The CDR3, as DNA: TGCAGTGCTCCCGGGACTAGCGGCACTCTAGCCAAAAACATTCAGTACTTC. Translation gives CSAPGTSGTLAKNIQYF.

This clonotype occurred a few times. This chain links TRBV7-2 with TRBJ2-7; 9 bases match TRBD2. The CDR3 length is 15 residues. J lost 1 base, V lost 5 bases, and 6 bases had no gene match. Germline CDR1 and CDR2: SGHTA and FQGNSA. The CDR3 loop reads CASSARLAVSYEQYF. The DNA of the CDR3 is TGTGCCAGCAGCGCCCGACTAGCGGTGTCCTACGAGCAGTACTTC.

V and J are TRBV19 and TRBJ1-1; D is perhaps TRBD1 (5 bases). The CDR3 spans 16 residues. The ends were cut back, 6 bases at V and 0 bases at J, with 17 bases in the middle. Germline V gene sequence: CDR1 LNHDA, CDR2 SQIVND (reference sequence). The CDR3 here is CASSQSPTAMNTEAFF. The DNA for the CDR3 is TGTGCCAGTAGCCAATCCCCGACAGCCATGAACACTGAAGCTTTCTTT.

This clonotype was found many times. This chain connects TRBV4-1 to TRBJ2-7; a possible D gene is TRBD2 (5 bases). CDR3 length: 16 amino acids. V lost 0 bases and J lost 2, with 14 bases in between. CDR1 and CDR2 from the germline V gene are MGHRA and YSYEKL. The CDR3 spells CASSQDTDLGAYEQYF. The DNA of the CDR3 is TGCGCCAGCAGCCAAGATACCGACCTCGGGGCCTACGAGCAGTACTTC.

The V call is TRBV9, the J call TRBJ2-1; 7 bases fit TRBD2. The CDR3 loop spans 16 amino acids. CDR1 and CDR2 from the germline V gene are SGDLS and YYNGEE. The trim removed 0 bases at V and 3 bases at J, leaving 6 bases unmatched. The CDR3 sequence: CASSVDGRRNYNEQFF. In nucleotides, the CDR3 is TGTGCCAGCAGCGTAGACGGGAGGAGAAACTACAATGAGCAGTTCTTC. Drawing the rest from reference TRBV9 and TRBJ2-1, the complete variable domain is DSGVTQTPKHLITATGQRVTLRCSPRSGDLSVYWYQQSLDQGLQFLIQYYNGEERAKGNILERFSAQQFPDLHSELNLSSLELGDSALYFCASSVDGRRNYNEQFFGPGTRLTVL.

V and J are TRBV7-2 and TRBJ2-1; 8 bases line up with TRBD2. Germline V gene data show CDR1 as SGHTA and CDR2 as FQGNSA. The CDR3 is made up of 15 amino acids. Germline trimming cut 8 bases from V and 0 bases from J; bases unmatched to any gene: 6. DNA of the CDR3: TGTGCCAGCCGTCGGGGGGGGAGCTCCTACAATGAGCAGTTCTTC. Translated, it gives CASRRGGSSYNEQFF.

A single count supports this clonotype. The V gene is TRBV20-1, the J gene TRBJ2-1; D ambiguous. This CDR3 is 16 amino acids long. The V gene's germline CDR1 is DFQATT and CDR2 SNEGSKA (reference sequence). The V end lost 0 bases, the J end lost 4 bases, and 16 bases lay between the germline ends. The CDR3: CSARDYRAEKYNEQFF. As DNA, the CDR3 is TGCAGTGCTAGAGATTATAGGGCTGAAAAGTACAATGAGCAGTTCTTC.

The CDR3 DNA sequence: TGTGCCAGCGCGGGACAGGGTCCGACTGAAGCTTTCTTT. This gives the protein CASAGQGPTEAFF. The chain employs TRBV6-5 and TRBJ1-1, with TRBD1 identical over 9 bases. The germline CDR1 and CDR2 sequences are MNHEY and SVGAGI. V shed 8 bases, J shed 5 bases, and the junction held 6 bases outside the gene matches. CDR3 length equals 13 residues.

The CDR3 sequence: CASSLTSGSSYEQYF. For the CDR3, the DNA is TGTGCCAGCAGTTTAACTAGCGGGAGCTCCTACGAGCAGTACTTC. This chain uses TRBV28 with TRBJ2-7; 11 bases line up with TRBD2. The CDR3 length is 15 residues. The germline V gene encodes CDR1 MDHEN and CDR2 SYDVKM. Trimming at V came to 2 bases and at J to 0 bases, leaving 0 bases not matched to a gene. Full variable domain (missing parts from reference TRBV28 and TRBJ2-7): DVKVTQSSRYLVKRTGEKVFLECVQDMDHENMFWYRQDPGLGLRLIYFSYDVKMKEKGDIPEGYSVSREKKERFSLILESASTNQTSMYLCASSLTSGSSYEQYFGPGTRLTVT.

The rearrangement joins TRBV2 to TRBJ1-6; TRBD1 is a possible D gene (5 bases). This CDR3 comprises 15 residues. Deletions cut 5 bases from V and 7 bases from J, with 15 bases between. CDR1 is SNHLY and CDR2 is FYNNEI in the germline V gene. CDR3 nucleotides: TGTGCCAGCAGTCCACAGGCTACCTCCAATTCACCCCTCCACTTT. Amino acid sequence: CASSPQATSNSPLHF.

The CDR3 is CASSIDTARTEQYF. DNA of the CDR3: TGTGCCAGTAGTATAGATACCGCCAGGACCGAGCAGTACTTC. The rearrangement joins TRBV19 to TRBJ2-7; no firm D call. Germline CDR1 LNHDA, CDR2 SQIVND (reference sequence). CDR3 length: 14 residues. V lost 0 bases to trimming and J lost 6 bases, with 12 bases between them.

This clonotype was detected a few times. This chain links TRBV7-6 with TRBJ2-7; weak D call: TRBD2 (5 bases). This CDR3 spans 14 amino acids. The germline CDR1 and CDR2 sequences are SGHVS and FNYEAQ. Trimming pared 5 bases from V and 7 bases from J, leaving 18 bases between. This CDR3 reads CASSPSSGSREQYF. The CDR3 DNA follows: TGTGCCAGCAGCCCTTCATCGGGGTCTAGGGAGCAGTACTTC.